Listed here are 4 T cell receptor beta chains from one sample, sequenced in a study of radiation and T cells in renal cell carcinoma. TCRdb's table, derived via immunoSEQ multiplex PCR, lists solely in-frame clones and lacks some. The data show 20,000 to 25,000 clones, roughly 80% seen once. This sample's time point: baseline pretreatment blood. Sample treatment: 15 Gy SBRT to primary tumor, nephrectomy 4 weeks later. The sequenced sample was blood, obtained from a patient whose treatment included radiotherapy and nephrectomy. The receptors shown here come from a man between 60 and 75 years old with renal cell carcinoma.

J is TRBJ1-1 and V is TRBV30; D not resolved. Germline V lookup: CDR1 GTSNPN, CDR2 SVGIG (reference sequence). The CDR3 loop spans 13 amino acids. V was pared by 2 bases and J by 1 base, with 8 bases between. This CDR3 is CAWSKGSNTEAFF. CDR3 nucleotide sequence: TGTGCCTGGAGTAAAGGGTCGAACACTGAAGCTTTCTTT.

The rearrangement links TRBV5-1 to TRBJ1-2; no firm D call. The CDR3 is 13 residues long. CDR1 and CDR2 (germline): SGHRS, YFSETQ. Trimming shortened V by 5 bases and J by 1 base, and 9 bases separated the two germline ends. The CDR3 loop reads CASSPGVNYGYTF. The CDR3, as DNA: TGCGCCAGCAGTCCAGGAGTTAACTATGGCTACACCTTC.

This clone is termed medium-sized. The CDR3 sequence: CASSSEGATNEKLFF. CDR3 sequence (DNA): TGTGCCAGCAGTTCCGAGGGGGCAACTAATGAAAAACTGTTTTTT. This rearrangement joins TRBV6-5 to TRBJ1-4; weak D call: TRBD1 (6 bases). V shed 4 bases and J shed 0 bases, with 9 bases lying between them. This CDR3 contains 15 residues. Looked up from germline, CDR1 is MNHEY and CDR2 is SVGAGI.

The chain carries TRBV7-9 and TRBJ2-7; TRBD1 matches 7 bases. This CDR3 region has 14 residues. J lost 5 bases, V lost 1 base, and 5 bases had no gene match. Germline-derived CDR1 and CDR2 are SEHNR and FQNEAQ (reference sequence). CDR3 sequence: CASSLDRGSDEQYF. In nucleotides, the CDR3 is TGTGCCAGCAGCTTAGACAGGGGTTCTGACGAGCAGTACTTC.